Listed here are 3 T cell receptor beta chains from one sample, sequenced in a study of T cells in Graves' hyperthyroidism and ophthalmopathy. It was RNA transcripts that yielded the amplified TCR beta CDR3 regions. In the first-round RT-PCR of the TCR CDR3, the HTBI primer set was used. MiXCR was run by TCRdb on the multiplex PCR reads, yielding one entry per CDR3 protein. Seen here are roughly 420,000 distinct CDR3 sequences, around 14% observed once, and the top ten hold over 12%. Source material: blood. Every receptor here comes from a woman between 18 and 30 years old with Graves' hyperthyroidism.

This clonotype was seen at least ten times. The chain uses TRBV2 and TRBJ2-3; D remains unclear. The germline V gene has CDR1 SNHLY and CDR2 FYNNEI. Deletions cut 6 bases from V and 2 bases from J, with 12 bases between. The CDR3 consists of 14 residues. The CDR3 sequence is CASRHDSYTDTQYF. Here the CDR3 DNA reads TGTGCCAGCAGACACGACTCGTACACAGATACGCAGTATTTT.

In its sample, this clonotype was seen many times. This rearrangement joins TRBV7-9 to TRBJ2-7; possible D gene TRBD1, 5 bases. With 5 bases removed from V and 8 bases from J, the gap between germline ends came to 22 bases. This CDR3 has 15 amino acids. The V gene's germline CDR1 is SEHNR and CDR2 FQNEAQ (reference sequence). The CDR3 spells CASSRALGRTDKQYF. In nucleotides, the CDR3 is TGTGCCAGCAGCCGGGCCCTTGGACGGACGGACAAGCAGTACTTC.

Many counts were recorded for this clonotype. CDR3 sequence reads: CASTSSTGTINTGELFF. CDR3 bases: TGTGCCAGCACCTCGTCAACGGGCACGATCAACACCGGGGAGCTGTTTTTT. V gene TRBV9 combines with J gene TRBJ2-2; D remains ambiguous. The germline gives CDR1 SGDLS, CDR2 YYNGEE. CDR3 length: 17 residues. The V end was cut by 6 bases, the J end by 2 bases, with 20 bases between. The full variable domain, with the rest looked up from reference TRBV9 and TRBJ2-2, is DSGVTQTPKHLITATGQRVTLRCSPRSGDLSVYWYQQSLDQGLQFLIQYYNGEERAKGNILERFSAQQFPDLHSELNLSSLELGDSALYFCASTSSTGTINTGELFFGEGSRLTVL.